This TCR beta chain was profiled in a study of CD8+CD57+ T cells in acquired aplastic anemia. Study information: Sorted CD4+ and CD8+ cells gave an average of around 3.1 ug of DNA.

CDR3 length: 15 amino acids. The ends lost 6 bases at V and 0 bases at J; junction bases unmatched: 9. Germline assignment: CDR1 DFQATT and CDR2 SNEGSKA (reference sequence). Patients who underwent sequencing had shown CD8+CD57+ cell expansion by flow cytometry. This clonotype showed up just a few times. Its target is not known. Study-level results: No significant patient-versus-control difference appeared in CD8+ Simpson's diversity. Twenty-nine CD8+ CDR3 sequences were shared between patients and controls.

The study profiled TCR beta VDJ and CDR3 using genomic DNA as template. TCRdb re-analysed the reads in MiXCR, keeping a single row per CDR3 protein. This table has some 200,000 distinct CDR3 sequences, roughly 45% appearing once. The genes are TRBV20-1 and TRBJ2-7; TRBD2 matches 9 bases. The sample consisted of sorted CD4+, CD8+, or CD8+CD57+ T cells (not recorded which) from PBMCs. This receptor was identified in a human donor with aplastic anemia. The CDR3 loop reads CSAEIAGASSYEQYF. CDR3 DNA sequence: TGCAGTGCCGAGATAGCGGGGGCGAGCTCCTACGAGCAGTACTTC.